Below, 3 T cell receptor beta chains from the same sample are listed, as sequenced in a study of CD8 T cells in Susac syndrome. The authors reverse transcribed about 0.5 to 1 ug RNA with random hexamers. TCRdb analysed the immunoSEQ multiplex PCR reads with MiXCR anew, one entry per CDR3 protein. The profile covers about 140,000 distinct CDR3 sequences, with roughly 94% appearing a single time and about 0.18% taken by the ten largest. Sequencing was performed on CD8+ T cells from PBMCs. These receptors all stem from a human donor with Susac syndrome.

The chain recombines TRBV11-1 with TRBJ2-5, with D unclear. Trimming removed 1 base at V and 7 bases at J, with 7 bases between. The CDR3 consists of 12 residues. Germline lookup yields CDR1 SGHAT and CDR2 FQDESV (reference sequence). Written as DNA, the CDR3 is TGTGCCAGCAGCTTAGAAAGTGTGACCCAGTACTTC. Its translation: CASSLESVTQYF.

V usage is TRBV5-4 and J usage is TRBJ1-2; D not resolved. The CDR3 is 12 residues long. The V gene lost 2 bases and the J gene lost 0 bases, with 2 bases spanning the gap. CDR1 is SGHNT and CDR2 is YYREEE in the germline V gene (reference sequence). The CDR3 DNA reads TGTGCCAGCAGCTTTTCTAACTATGGCTACACCTTC. Its protein is CASSFSNYGYTF.

The chain recombines TRBV18 with TRBJ2-4; perhaps TRBD2 as D (6 bases). Trimming took 8 bases from V and 5 from J, leaving 16 bases between them. The germline V gene encodes CDR1 KGHSH and CDR2 LQKENI. The CDR3 length is 14 residues. The CDR3 sequence is CASLRKVAENIQYF. CDR3 in DNA: TGTGCCAGCCTTCGCAAGGTAGCGGAAAACATTCAGTACTTC.